This T cell receptor beta chain was sequenced in a study of blood T cell repertoires in COVID-19. Overall study: There were acute and convalescent COVID-19 samples, and they came from the United States, Italy and Spain.

The Seattle patients joined while their infection was active and were tracked longitudinally afterward. Only one count was recorded for this clone. Germline CDR1 reads SGHTA; CDR2 reads FQGNSA. V was pared by 3 bases and J by 0 bases, with 9 bases between. The CDR3 contains 14 residues. As handled by the study authors: Researchers report that nucleated cell counts were estimated from reference gene primer amplification. Produced via immunoSEQ multiplex PCR; TCRdb's table is partial and in-frame only. From that table come the V and J calls and clone size; the DNA was used to work out D and trimming. Of roughly 200,000 clones detected, 85% to 90% appear once; the ten largest clones hold approximately 10%.

This clonotype was sampled from a woman aged 50 to 60 with COVID-19, enrolled during active disease. Sequencing was performed on peripheral blood. The V gene is TRBV7-2, the J gene TRBJ2-7, with TRBD1 as a possible D gene (5 bases). The CDR3 region is CASSLDTSSYEQYF. The CDR3, as DNA: TGTGCCAGCAGCTTGGACACGAGCTCCTACGAGCAGTACTTC. Combining the CDR3 with reference TRBV7-2 and TRBJ2-7 gives the whole variable domain GAGVSQSPSNKVTEKGKDVELRCDPISGHTALYWYRQSLGQGLEFLIYFQGNSAPDKSGLPSDRFSAERTGGSVSTLTIQRTQQEDSAVYLCASSLDTSSYEQYFGPGTRLTVT.